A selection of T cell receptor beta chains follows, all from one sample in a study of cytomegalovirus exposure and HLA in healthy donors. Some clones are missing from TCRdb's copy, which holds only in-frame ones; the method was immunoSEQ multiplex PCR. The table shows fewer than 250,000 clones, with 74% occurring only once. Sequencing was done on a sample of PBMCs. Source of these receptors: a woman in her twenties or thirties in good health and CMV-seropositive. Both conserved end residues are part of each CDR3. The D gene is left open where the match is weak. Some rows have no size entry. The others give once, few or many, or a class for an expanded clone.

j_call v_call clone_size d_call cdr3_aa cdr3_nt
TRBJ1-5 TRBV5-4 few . CASSRDINQPQHF TGTGCCAGCAGCCGGGACATCAATCAGCCCCAGCATTTT
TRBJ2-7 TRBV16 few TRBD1 CASSPGQGPYEQYF TGTGCCAGCAGCCCCGGACAGGGTCCCTACGAGCAGTACTTC
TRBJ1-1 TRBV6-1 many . CASSEGEATEAFF TGTGCCAGCAGTGAAGGGGAGGCCACTGAAGCTTTCTTT
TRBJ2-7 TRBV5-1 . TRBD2 CASSSRLAGKLSYEQYF TGCGCCAGCAGCTCTCGACTAGCGGGCAAACTATCCTACGAGCAGTACTTC
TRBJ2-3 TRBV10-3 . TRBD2 CAISGTGLAGFTDTQYF TGTGCCATCAGTGGGACCGGACTAGCGGGGTTTACAGATACGCAGTATTTT
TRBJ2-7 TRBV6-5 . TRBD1 CASKWDSGYEQYF TGTGCCAGCAAGTGGGACAGTGGTTACGAGCAGTACTTC
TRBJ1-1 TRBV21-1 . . CASSKGAPGLNTEAFF TGTGCCAGCAGCAAAGGGGCGCCCGGCCTTAACACTGAAGCTTTCTTT
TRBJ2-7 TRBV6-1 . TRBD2 CASSVTTSGGPYEQYF TGTGCCAGCAGTGTAACGACTAGCGGAGGGCCCTACGAGCAGTACTTC
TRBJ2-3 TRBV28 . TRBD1 CASSFRLQGTIADTQYF TGTGCCAGCAGTTTCCGCCTACAGGGGACGATCGCAGATACGCAGTATTTT
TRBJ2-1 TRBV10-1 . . CASSESPRSSYNEQFF TGCGCCAGCAGTGAGTCGCCTAGGAGCTCCTACAATGAGCAGTTCTTC
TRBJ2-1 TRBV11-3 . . CASARDPYNEQFF TGTGCCAGCGCGCGGGACCCTTACAATGAGCAGTTCTTC
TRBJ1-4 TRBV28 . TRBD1 CASSRTGGEKLFF TGTGCCAGCAGCAGGACAGGGGGTGAAAAACTGTTTTTT
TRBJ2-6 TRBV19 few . CASSRGQSSGANVLTF TGTGCCAGTAGTAGGGGGCAGAGCTCTGGGGCCAACGTCCTGACTTTC
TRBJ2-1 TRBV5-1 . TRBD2 CASSLVTSGRTYNEQFF TGCGCCAGCAGCTTGGTGACTAGCGGGAGGACCTACAATGAGCAGTTCTTC
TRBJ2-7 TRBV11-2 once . CASSRTDFSYEQYF TGTGCCAGCAGCAGAACGGACTTCTCCTACGAGCAGTACTTC
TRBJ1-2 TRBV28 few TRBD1 CASSLDRAQGYTF TGTGCCAGCAGCCTCGACAGGGCGCAGGGCTACACCTTC
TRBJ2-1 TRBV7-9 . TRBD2 CASSLAGLAGPEQFF TGTGCCAGCAGCTTAGCGGGACTAGCGGGACCTGAGCAGTTCTTC
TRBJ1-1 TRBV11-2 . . CASSLLAGITEAFF TGTGCCAGCAGCTTATTGGCAGGGATAACTGAAGCTTTCTTT
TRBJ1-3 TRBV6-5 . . CASSPGGTIYF TGTGCCAGCAGCCCCGGGGGCACCATATATTTT
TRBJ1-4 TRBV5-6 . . CASSGGIEGEKLFF TGTGCCAGCAGCGGAGGGATAGAGGGTGAAAAACTGTTTTTT
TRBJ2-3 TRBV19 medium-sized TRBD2 CASNVGREWDTQYF TGTGCCAGTAACGTTGGGCGGGAGTGGGATACGCAGTATTTT
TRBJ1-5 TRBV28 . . CASSLGQGFSNQPQHF TGTGCCAGCAGTTTAGGCCAGGGCTTTAGCAATCAGCCCCAGCATTTT
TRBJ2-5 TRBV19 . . CASSISSLETQYF TGTGCCAGTAGTATTTCTAGTCTGGAGACCCAGTACTTC
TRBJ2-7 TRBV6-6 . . CASSYAESSYEQYF TGTGCCAGCAGTTATGCGGAAAGCTCCTACGAGCAGTACTTC
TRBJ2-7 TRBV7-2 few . CASSLGQVYEQYF TGTGCCAGCAGCTTAGGGCAAGTCTACGAGCAGTACTTC
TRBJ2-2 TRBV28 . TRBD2 CASRRPRLAGGRDGELFF TGTGCCAGCAGACGACCGCGACTAGCGGGAGGCCGGGACGGGGAGCTGTTTTTT
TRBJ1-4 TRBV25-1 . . CASSGGRGEKLFF TGTGCCAGCAGTGGAGGACGGGGGGAAAAACTGTTTTTT
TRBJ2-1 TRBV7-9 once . CASSFERKYNEQFF TGTGCCAGCAGCTTTGAGCGGAAATACAATGAGCAGTTCTTC
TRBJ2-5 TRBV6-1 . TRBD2 CASSELPPTGLAGEGVETQYF TGTGCCAGCAGTGAACTTCCTCCTACGGGACTAGCGGGAGAGGGGGTAGAGACCCAGTACTTC
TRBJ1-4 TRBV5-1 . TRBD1 CASSLDGQGLEKLFF TGCGCCAGCAGCTTGGACGGACAGGGATTGGAAAAACTGTTTTTT
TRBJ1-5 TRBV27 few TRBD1 CASSVDRGRPQHF TGTGCCAGCAGTGTAGACAGGGGAAGGCCCCAGCATTTT
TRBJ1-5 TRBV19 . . CASSITEGIGDQPQHF TGTGCCAGTAGTATAACGGAGGGGATAGGAGATCAGCCCCAGCATTTT
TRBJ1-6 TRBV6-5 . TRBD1 CASSYGTGRDSPLHF TGTGCCAGCAGTTATGGGACAGGGAGAGATTCACCCCTCCACTTT
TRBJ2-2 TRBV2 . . CASSISSSASNTGELFF TGTGCCAGCAGTATATCCTCTAGCGCCTCGAACACCGGGGAGCTGTTTTTT
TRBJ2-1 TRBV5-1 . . CASSLTVEQFF TGCGCCAGCAGCTTAACAGTGGAACAGTTCTTC
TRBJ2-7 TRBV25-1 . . CASSLSYEQYF TGTGCCAGCAGTCTTAGCTACGAGCAGTACTTC
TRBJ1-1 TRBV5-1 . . CASGEEGTEAFF TGCGCCAGCGGAGAGGAGGGGACTGAAGCTTTCTTT
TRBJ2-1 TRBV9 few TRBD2 CASSVTSGGSYNEQFF TGTGCCAGCAGCGTAACTAGCGGGGGGTCCTACAATGAGCAGTTCTTC
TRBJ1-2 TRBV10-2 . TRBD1 CASTGAPPRGLSYGYTF TGCGCCAGCACGGGTGCCCCTCCCAGGGGGCTGAGCTATGGCTACACCTTC
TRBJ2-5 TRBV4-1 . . CASSSRQPGTQYF TGCGCCAGCAGCTCCAGACAGCCGGGGACCCAGTACTTC